The clone carrying this T cell receptor (beta chain) was picked up a small number of times. Unique molecular identifiers were present on the cDNA, and a universal primer site came from template switching. MiXCR was run by TCRdb on the 5' RACE reads, yielding one entry per CDR3 protein. The repertoire holds 1.5 million or so distinct CDR3 sequences, with roughly a third as singletons. The entry originates in a study of identical twins. The ends lost 3 bases at V and 0 bases at J; junction bases unmatched: 6. The germline gives CDR1 MGHDK, CDR2 SYGVNS. There are 17 residues in the CDR3. The V and J genes are TRBV25-1 and TRBJ2-1; TRBD2 matches at 9 bases. This clonotype was sampled from a newborn girl in good health. The source material was cord blood. CDR3 coding DNA: TGTGCCAGCAGTGACCCCCATAGCGGGAGCTCCTACAATGAGCAGTTCTTC. This codes for CASSDPHSGSSYNEQFF.